These 5 T cell receptor beta chains came from one sample sequenced in a study of T cells in Graves' hyperthyroidism and ophthalmopathy. RNA transcripts were the template for amplifying TCR beta CDR3 regions. First-round RT-PCR with HTBI primers amplified the TCR CDR3 region. Using its own MiXCR run on the multiplex PCR reads, TCRdb lists one record per CDR3 protein. The sample has around 620,000 distinct CDR3 sequences; 14% are singletons. Sequenced input: blood. The receptors were sampled from a woman between 18 and 29 years old with Graves' ophthalmopathy.

This clonotype has only a few counts. V and J are TRBV4-1 and TRBJ1-5, with 7 positions matching TRBD1. The CDR3 totals 15 residues. The V gene end was trimmed by 3 bases and the J gene end by 5 bases; junction bases not matched to a gene: 7. CDR1 and CDR2 (germline): MGHRA, YSYEKL. CDR3 amino acids: CASSHDGTVYQPQHF. The CDR3 DNA sequence: TGCGCCAGCAGCCATGACGGGACAGTTTATCAGCCCCAGCATTTT.

This clonotype was counted only a few times. The chain has TRBV19 and TRBJ2-7; 7 nucleotides match TRBD1. The trim removed 4 bases at V and 7 bases at J, leaving 13 bases unmatched. Germline CDR1 reads LNHDA; CDR2 reads SQIVND (reference sequence). The CDR3 extends over 15 amino acids. CDR3: CASSTRDSRRSEQYF. DNA of the CDR3: TGTGCCAGTAGTACCCGGGACAGCCGGAGGAGTGAGCAGTACTTC.

This clonotype was observed at least ten times. The V gene is TRBV9, the J gene TRBJ2-6; perhaps TRBD1 as D (5 bases). Trimming stripped 3 bases from V and 1 base from J, with 8 bases between. The germline V gene encodes CDR1 SGDLS and CDR2 YYNGEE. This CDR3 is built from 15 residues. CDR3 in DNA: TGTGCCAGCAGCGGACGGACATCTGGGGCCAACGTCCTGACTTTC. It codes for CASSGRTSGANVLTF.

The chain employs TRBV5-6 and TRBJ2-7; D is possibly TRBD2 (6 bases). V lost 4 bases and J lost 8, with 16 bases in between. Germline V gives CDR1 SGHDT, CDR2 YYEEEE. CDR3 length: 13 residues. The CDR3 loop reads CASSLGWTTKQYF. The CDR3 DNA is TGTGCCAGCAGCCTCGGTTGGACTACGAAGCAGTACTTC.

The V gene is TRBV5-6, the J gene TRBJ1-5; a possible D gene is TRBD1 (5 bases). With 1 base removed from V and 0 bases from J, the gap between germline ends came to 11 bases. The CDR3 loop spans 16 amino acids. CDR1 and CDR2 (germline): SGHDT, YYEEEE. Here the CDR3 reads CASSLQGGDSNQPQHF. The CDR3 DNA follows: TGTGCCAGCAGCTTGCAGGGTGGGGATAGCAATCAGCCCCAGCATTTT.